The source of this T cell receptor beta chain is a study of blood T cell repertoires in COVID-19. A Seattle source enrolled patients during active infection and followed them longitudinally. Per the authors' pipeline: Reference gene primer amplification gave estimated nucleated cell counts. The table came from immunoSEQ multiplex PCR; TCRdb's copy has only in-frame clones and leaves some out. D and trimming come from the DNA, and the V and J calls and clone size come from that table. The sample comprises around 290,000 clones, around nine tenths of which are singletons, and around 13% rests with the top ten. Sequences were obtained from peripheral blood. The clonotype comes from a woman aged 70-85 years with COVID-19, enrolled during active disease.

CDR3 sequence: CAWSVQGPYGYTF. The CDR3 DNA reads TGTGCCTGGAGTGTACAGGGGCCCTATGGCTACACCTTC. The gene calls are TRBV30 and TRBJ1-2; 7 bases match TRBD1. This CDR3 comprises 13 residues. Unmatched junction bases numbered 2, after V lost 0 bases and J lost 4 bases. Germline V gene lookup returns CDR1 GTSNPN and CDR2 SVGIG (reference sequence).